The TCR beta chain described here comes from a study of cytomegalovirus exposure and HLA in healthy donors. About this clone: Its antigen is still unknown.

Germline assignment: CDR1 SNHLY and CDR2 FYNNEI. The CDR3 runs to 12 residues. The V end lost 4 bases, the J end lost 2 bases, and 5 bases lay between the germline ends. Both 60 Vbeta primers and 13 Jbeta primers went into the PCR. Libraries were prepared by immunoSEQ multiplex PCR; TCRdb keeps only in-frame clonotypes and omits some of them. The data show 100,000 to 150,000 clones, with about two thirds seen just once and around 4% held by the top ten. Study results and caveats: In terms of immune exposure information, only CMV serostatus was available.

This cohort consisted of healthy bone marrow donors. The source of this sequence is a man aged 25-45 years in good health and CMV-seronegative. The chain recombines TRBV2 with TRBJ2-5; D not resolved. Sequenced sample: PBMCs. The chain's CDR3 is CASSARQETQYF. CDR3 nucleotides: TGTGCCAGCAGTGCCCGGCAAGAGACCCAGTACTTC.